This TCR beta chain emerged from a study of early T cells in non-severe SARS-CoV-2 infection. This CDR3 spans 14 amino acids. The V gene's germline CDR1 is SQVTM and CDR2 ANQGSEA. Trimming removed 6 bases from V and 6 bases from J; junction bases left unmatched: 9. The library protocol tagged individual cDNA molecules with unique molecular identifiers. TCRdb itself ran the 5' RACE reads through MiXCR, one entry per CDR3 protein. Of 100,000 to 120,000 distinct CDR3 sequences in the sample, 12% were seen once. The sample consisted of whole blood. The TCR sequence derives from an adult who was a healthcare worker with PCR-confirmed SARS-CoV-2 infection or an uninfected control (not recorded which). This chain links TRBV29-1 with TRBJ2-1, with TRBD1 identical over 9 bases. This CDR3 is CSVGETGGFNEQFF. The CDR3 DNA is TGCAGCGTCGGAGAAACAGGGGGCTTCAATGAGCAGTTCTTC.